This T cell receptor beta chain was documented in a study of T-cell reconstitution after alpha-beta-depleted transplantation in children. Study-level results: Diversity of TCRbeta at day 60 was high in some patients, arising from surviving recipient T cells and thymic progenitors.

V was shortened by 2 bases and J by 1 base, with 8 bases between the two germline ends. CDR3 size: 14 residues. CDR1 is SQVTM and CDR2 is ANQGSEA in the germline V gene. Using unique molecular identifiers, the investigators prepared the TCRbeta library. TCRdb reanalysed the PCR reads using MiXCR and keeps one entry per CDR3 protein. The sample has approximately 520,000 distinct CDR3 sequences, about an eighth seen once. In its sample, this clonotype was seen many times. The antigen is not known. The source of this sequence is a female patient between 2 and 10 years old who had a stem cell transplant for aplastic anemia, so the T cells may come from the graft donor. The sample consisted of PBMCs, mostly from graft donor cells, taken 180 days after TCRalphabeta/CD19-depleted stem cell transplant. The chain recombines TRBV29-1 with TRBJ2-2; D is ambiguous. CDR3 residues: CSVERSGNTGELFF. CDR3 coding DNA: TGCAGCGTTGAACGGTCAGGGAACACCGGGGAGCTGTTTTTT.